This T cell receptor (beta chain) was found in a study of vaccination and CD4 T cells after COVID-19. About the study: Participants, all vaccine recipients, received two doses of either BNT162b2 or mRNA-1273. Overlapping SARS-CoV-2, HCoV-NL63, HCoV-OC43 and HCoV-229E spike peptides were used to stimulate cells.

The CDR3 loop spans 13 amino acids. The V and J ends lost 1 base and 5 bases respectively, with 9 bases between them. Germline CDR1 SGHNT, CDR2 YYREEE (reference sequence). The sample's time point: late sampling 161 to 241 days after vaccination in a few convalescent patients. Treatment reported: approximately 9-day PBMC culture with coronavirus spike peptide pools or control peptides (ViraFEST assay). With regard to this clonotype: Antigen unknown.

Once obtained from cultured CD4+ T cells, the DNA was sequenced using the Oncomine TCR Beta short-read assay. TCRdb analysed the PCR reads with MiXCR anew, one entry per CDR3 protein. The sample consists of around 15,000 distinct CDR3 sequences, 45% to 60% of them appearing once. The receptor comes from a human donor who had recovered from COVID-19. The V call is TRBV5-4, the J call TRBJ1-2; D perhaps matches TRBD1 (5 bases). Sequencing used CD4+ T cells from blood, cultured in vitro, obtained about 7 months after SARS-CoV-2 vaccination. As DNA, the CDR3 is TGTGCCAGCAGCTTGTCCGGGGGATATGGCTACACCTTC. Translating it yields CASSLSGGYGYTF. The whole variable domain, filled in from reference TRBV5-4 and TRBJ1-2, reads ETGVTQSPTHLIKTRGQQVTLRCSSQSGHNTVSWYQQALGQGPQFIFQYYREEENGRGNFPPRFSGLQFPNYSSELNVNALELDDSALYLCASSLSGGYGYTFGSGTRLTVV.